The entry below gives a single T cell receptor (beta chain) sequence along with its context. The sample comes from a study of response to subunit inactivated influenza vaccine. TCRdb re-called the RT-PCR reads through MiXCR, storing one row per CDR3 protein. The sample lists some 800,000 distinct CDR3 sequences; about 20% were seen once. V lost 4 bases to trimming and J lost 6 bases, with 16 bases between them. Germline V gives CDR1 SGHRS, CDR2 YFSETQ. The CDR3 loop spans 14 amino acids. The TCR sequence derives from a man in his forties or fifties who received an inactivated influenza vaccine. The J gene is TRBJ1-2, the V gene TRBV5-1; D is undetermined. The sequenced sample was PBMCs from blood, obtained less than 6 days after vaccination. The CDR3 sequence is CASSDDGPSNGYTF. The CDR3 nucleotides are TGCGCCAGCAGCGACGACGGTCCCTCAAATGGCTACACCTTC.